Below, one T cell receptor (beta chain) is given with its context. This may come from a read error, since a much larger clone is one base off. The data are from a study of T-cell reconstitution after alpha-beta-depleted transplantation in children. The length of the CDR3 is 15 residues. Germline V gene data show CDR1 as LGHDT and CDR2 as YNNKEL (reference sequence). A library of TCRbeta sequences, prepared with unique molecular identifiers, was generated. TCRdb reprocessed the PCR reads with MiXCR, giving one entry per CDR3 protein. The sample has some 70,000 distinct CDR3 sequences; 6% to 8% are singletons.

This receptor was taken from a human donor who donated a stem cell graft to a child with acute lymphoblastic leukemia. The sequences come from PBMCs from the stem cell graft donor, collected from the stem cell graft. This chain connects TRBV3-1 to TRBJ2-7, with D perhaps TRBD2 (6 bases). The CDR3 protein is CARSQPRDGSYEQYF. The CDR3 nucleotides are TGTGCCAGGAGCCAACCGCGGGACGGCTCCTACGAGCAGTACTTC.